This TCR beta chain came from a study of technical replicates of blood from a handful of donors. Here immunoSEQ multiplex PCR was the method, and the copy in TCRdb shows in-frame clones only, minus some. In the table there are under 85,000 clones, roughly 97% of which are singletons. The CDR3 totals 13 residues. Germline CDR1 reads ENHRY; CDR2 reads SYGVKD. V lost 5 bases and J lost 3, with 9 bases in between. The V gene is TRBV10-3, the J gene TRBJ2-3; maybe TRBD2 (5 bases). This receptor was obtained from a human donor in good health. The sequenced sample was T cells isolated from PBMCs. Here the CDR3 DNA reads TGTGCCATCAGTAGGACTGAAACAGATACGCAGTATTTT. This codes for CAISRTETDTQYF.